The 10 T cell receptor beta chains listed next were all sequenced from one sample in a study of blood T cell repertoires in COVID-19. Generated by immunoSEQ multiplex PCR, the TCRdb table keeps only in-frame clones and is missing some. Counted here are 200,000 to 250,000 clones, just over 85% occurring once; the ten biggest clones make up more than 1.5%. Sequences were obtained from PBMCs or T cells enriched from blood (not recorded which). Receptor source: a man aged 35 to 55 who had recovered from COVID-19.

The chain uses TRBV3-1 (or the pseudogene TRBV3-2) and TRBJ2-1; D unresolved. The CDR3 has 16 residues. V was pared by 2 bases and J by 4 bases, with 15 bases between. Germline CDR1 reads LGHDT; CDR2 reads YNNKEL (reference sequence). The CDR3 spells CASSQTLRASYNEQFF. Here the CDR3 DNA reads TGTGCCAGCAGCCAAACGCTCCGAGCTTCGTACAATGAGCAGTTCTTC.

The CDR3 region is CAWRGGQGPYEQYF. CDR3 nucleotides: TGTGCCTGGAGGGGGGGACAGGGCCCCTACGAGCAGTACTTC. The chain uses TRBV30 and TRBJ2-7; 9 nucleotides line up with TRBD1. CDR3 length: 14 residues. The V and J ends lost 3 bases and 2 bases, in that order; junction bases with no gene match: 5. Germline V gene sequence: CDR1 GTSNPN, CDR2 SVGIG (reference sequence).

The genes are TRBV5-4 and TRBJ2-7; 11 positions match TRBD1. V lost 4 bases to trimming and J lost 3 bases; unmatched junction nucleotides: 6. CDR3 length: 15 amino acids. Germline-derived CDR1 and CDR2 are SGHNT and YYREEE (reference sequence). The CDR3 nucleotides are TGTGCCAGCAGCCCGAGGACAGGGGGCGACTACGAGCAGTACTTC. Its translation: CASSPRTGGDYEQYF. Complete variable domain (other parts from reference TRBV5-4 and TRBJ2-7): ETGVTQSPTHLIKTRGQQVTLRCSSQSGHNTVSWYQQALGQGPQFIFQYYREEENGRGNFPPRFSGLQFPNYSSELNVNALELDDSALYLCASSPRTGGDYEQYFGPGTRLTVT.

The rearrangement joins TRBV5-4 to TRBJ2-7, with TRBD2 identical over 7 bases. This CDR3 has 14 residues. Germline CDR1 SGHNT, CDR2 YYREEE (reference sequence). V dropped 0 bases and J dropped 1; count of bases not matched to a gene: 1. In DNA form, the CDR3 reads TGTGCCAGCAGCTTGGAGGGACTATCCTACGAGCAGTACTTC. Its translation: CASSLEGLSYEQYF.

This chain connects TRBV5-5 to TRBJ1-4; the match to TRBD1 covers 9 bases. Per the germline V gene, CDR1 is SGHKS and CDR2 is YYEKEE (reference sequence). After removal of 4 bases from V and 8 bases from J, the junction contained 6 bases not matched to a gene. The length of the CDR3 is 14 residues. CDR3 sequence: CASSRDRVGEKLFF. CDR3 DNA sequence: TGTGCCAGCAGCCGGGACAGGGTAGGGGAAAAACTGTTTTTT.

The CDR3 DNA is TGTGCCAGCAGTATCTTCCTAGGAGCTAACTATGGCTACACCTTC. It yields the protein CASSIFLGANYGYTF. V is TRBV6-5 and J is TRBJ1-2; D unresolved. Germline V gives CDR1 MNHEY, CDR2 SVGAGI. The CDR3 sequence is 15 residues long. The V and J ends lost 5 bases and 0 bases respectively, with 13 bases between them.

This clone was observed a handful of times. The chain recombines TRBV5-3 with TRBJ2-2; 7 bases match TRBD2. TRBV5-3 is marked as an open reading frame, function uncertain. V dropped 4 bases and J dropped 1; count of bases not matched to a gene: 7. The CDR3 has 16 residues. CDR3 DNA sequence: TGTGCCAGAAGCCCACCTAGCGGTAAGAACACCGGGGAGCTGTTTTTT. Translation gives CARSPPSGKNTGELFF.

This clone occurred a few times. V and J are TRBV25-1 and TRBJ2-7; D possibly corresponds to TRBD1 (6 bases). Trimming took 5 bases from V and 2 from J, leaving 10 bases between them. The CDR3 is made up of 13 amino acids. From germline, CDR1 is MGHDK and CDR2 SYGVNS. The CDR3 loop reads CASSLTGTYEQYF. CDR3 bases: TGTGCCAGCAGTCTTACAGGGACCTACGAGCAGTACTTC.

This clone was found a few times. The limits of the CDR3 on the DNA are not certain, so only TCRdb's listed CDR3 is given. CDR3 residues: CASSSSGYTEAFF. The J gene is TRBJ1-1, the V gene TRBV12-3 or TRBV12-4. The CDR3 is made up of 13 amino acids, end residues included.

The CDR3 DNA reads as TGTGCCAGCAGCTTGGTCGGAGGGAATAACTATGGCTACACCTTC. As protein: CASSLVGGNNYGYTF. The rearrangement links TRBV5-5 to TRBJ1-2, with D hard to call. V lost 0 bases and J 1 base, leaving 10 bases between the germline ends. From germline, CDR1 is SGHKS and CDR2 YYEKEE (reference sequence). The CDR3 is 15 residues long.